Following are 20 T cell receptor beta chains from one sample sequenced in a study of blood T cell repertoires in COVID-19 (dated by TCRdb to about 2020). Library preparation employed the immunoSEQ multiplex PCR assay. Here the immuneACCESS table is served through TCRdb, limited to in-frame sequences with V and J called. Missing clones are a known gap in these copies; in checked studies unresolved V genes cover under half, and the rest lacks a known reason. The sample records around 190,000 clones, about 88% of which are singletons. The ten largest clonotypes hold 18% of the sample. Sample: peripheral blood. The receptors derive from a man aged 45-65 years with COVID-19, enrolled during active disease.

In this sample, this clone turned up once. The gene calls are TRBV28 and TRBJ1-5, with D perhaps matching TRBD1 (6 bases). Germline CDR1 and CDR2: MDHEN and SYDVKM. The CDR3 extends over 15 amino acids. V gave up 3 bases and J gave up 5 bases, with 14 bases separating them. CDR3 DNA sequence: TGTGCCAGCAGTTTGGAAAGGGGGTACTATCAGCCCCAGCATTTT. This translates into CASSLERGYYQPQHF.

This clone was seen a handful of times. The rearrangement links TRBV7-3 to TRBJ2-4; TRBD2 is a possible D gene (5 bases). V shed 4 bases and J shed 7 bases, with 11 bases lying between them. This CDR3 is built from 13 residues. Germline CDR1 and CDR2: SGHTA and FQGTGA. The CDR3: CASSSDEGNIQYF. As DNA, the CDR3 is TGTGCCAGCAGCTCCGACGAGGGTAACATTCAGTACTTC.

The chain uses TRBV19 and TRBJ2-7; D is possibly TRBD2 (5 bases). Between the trimmed V and J ends, which lost 5 bases and 7 bases, there was a span of 12 bases. Germline assignment: CDR1 LNHDA and CDR2 SQIVND (reference sequence). CDR3 length equals 12 residues. The CDR3 DNA is TGTGCCAGTAGTCCCGGGATTGGGGAGCAGTACTTC. Protein: CASSPGIGEQYF.

This clone has only a few counts. J is TRBJ2-1 and V is TRBV19; a possible D gene is TRBD2 (6 bases). Germline CDR1 and CDR2: LNHDA and SQIVND (reference sequence). V was clipped by 6 bases and J by 6 bases, with 18 bases between them. This CDR3 has 15 amino acids. The CDR3 DNA follows: TGTGCCAGTAGACCCCTTTTAGGAGGGGCCAATGAGCAGTTCTTC. Translating gives CASRPLLGGANEQFF.

The chain couples TRBV29-1 to TRBJ2-7; maybe TRBD1 (6 bases). In germline, CDR1 is SQVTM, CDR2 ANQGSEA. The CDR3 runs to 11 residues. V gave up 0 bases and J gave up 9 bases, with 9 bases separating them. CDR3 sequence (DNA): TGCAGCGTTGAAGACCAGACAGGGCAGTACTTC. Translated: CSVEDQTGQYF.

The V and J genes are TRBV18 and TRBJ1-4, with 10 bases fitting TRBD1. The ends lost 3 bases at V and 6 bases at J; junction bases unmatched: 1. CDR1 and CDR2 (germline): KGHSH, LQKENI. CDR3 length equals 14 residues. The CDR3: CASSPGTGDEKLFF. The CDR3 coding sequence is TGTGCCAGCTCACCCGGGACAGGGGATGAAAAACTGTTTTTT.

This rearrangement joins TRBV5-4 to TRBJ2-2, with TRBD2 identical over 15 bases. V lost 3 bases to trimming and J lost 0 bases; unmatched junction nucleotides: 9. CDR1 SGHNT and CDR2 YYREEE come from the germline V gene (reference sequence). CDR3 length: 20 amino acids. CDR3 bases: TGTGCCAGCAGCTACATCCCGGGACTAGCGGGGGGCACGAACACCGGGGAGCTGTTTTTT. It translates to CASSYIPGLAGGTNTGELFF.

CDR3 sequence reads: CASGSGSVTTQYF. The CDR3 nucleotides read TGTGCCAGCGGTAGCGGGAGTGTTACTACGCAGTATTTT. The chain is built from TRBV27 and TRBJ2-3, with 9 bases that match TRBD2. Trimming at V came to 8 bases and at J to 8 bases, leaving 8 bases not matched to a gene. The CDR3 has 13 amino acids. The V gene's germline CDR1 is MNHEY and CDR2 SMNVEV (reference sequence).

The chain employs TRBV3-1 (or the pseudogene TRBV3-2) and TRBJ2-7, with D uncertain. CDR1 and CDR2 (germline): LGHDT, YNNKEL (reference sequence). CDR3 length equals 13 residues. Trimming cost V 1 base and J 6 bases, with 10 bases left between them. The CDR3: CASSQGPGFEQYF. CDR3 nucleotide sequence: TGTGCCAGCAGCCAAGGTCCCGGGTTCGAGCAGTACTTC.

This rearrangement joins TRBV6-5 to TRBJ2-7; tentatively, D is TRBD2 (5 bases). Trimming cost V 7 bases and J 3 bases, with 13 bases left between them. This CDR3 has 13 residues. Germline V gives CDR1 MNHEY, CDR2 SVGAGI. CDR3 DNA sequence: TGTGCCAGCAAATGGACTGGCCACTACGAGCAGTACTTC. Amino acids: CASKWTGHYEQYF.

The rearrangement uses TRBV19 and TRBJ2-1; D may be TRBD2 (5 bases). V was cut by 7 bases and J by 6 bases, with 13 bases left in between. Germline V gene sequence: CDR1 LNHDA, CDR2 SQIVND (reference sequence). The CDR3 spans 13 residues. In DNA, the CDR3 is TGTGCCAGTAACCCAACTAGAGCCAATGAGCAGTTCTTC. This sequence encodes CASNPTRANEQFF.

This sequence joins TRBV19 and TRBJ2-7; D call uncertain. The V end lost 2 bases, the J end lost 1 base, and 12 bases lay between the germline ends. The V gene's germline CDR1 is LNHDA and CDR2 SQIVND (reference sequence). This CDR3 contains 15 residues. The CDR3 loop reads CASSISLRVSYEQYF. The CDR3 coding sequence is TGTGCCAGTAGTATAAGCCTCCGGGTTTCCTACGAGCAGTACTTC.

The chain combines TRBV5-4 with TRBJ2-7; TRBD2 matches at 7 bases. Per germline, CDR1 SGHNT and CDR2 YYREEE (reference sequence). The V and J ends lost 4 bases and 7 bases, in that order; junction bases with no gene match: 11. This CDR3 spans 14 amino acids. This chain's CDR3 is CASSPVGRAEEQYF. DNA for the CDR3: TGTGCCAGCAGCCCGGTAGGGAGGGCGGAGGAGCAGTACTTC.

This rearrangement joins TRBV11-2 to TRBJ1-1, with 8 bases aligning to TRBD1. Looked up from germline, CDR1 is SGHAT and CDR2 is FQNNGV. The V segment lost 4 bases and the J segment 5 bases; nucleotides outside the gene matches: 9. The CDR3 spans 15 residues. Here the CDR3 DNA reads TGTGCCAGCAGCTCTAGGCAGGGGGCGTGGACTGAAGCTTTCTTT. It translates to CASSSRQGAWTEAFF.

This chain uses TRBV2 with TRBJ2-7; TRBD2 is a possible D gene (6 bases). The CDR3 loop spans 13 amino acids. Trimming stripped 7 bases from V and 2 bases from J, with 12 bases between. The germline V gene has CDR1 SNHLY and CDR2 FYNNEI. DNA of the CDR3: TGTGCCAGCATCGGGGGTTACCCCTACGAGCAGTACTTC. This translates into CASIGGYPYEQYF.

The J gene is TRBJ2-1, the V gene TRBV7-6, with D tentatively TRBD1 (6 bases). The CDR3 extends over 16 amino acids. The germline gives CDR1 SGHVS, CDR2 FNYEAQ. V lost 5 bases and J 4 bases, leaving 18 bases between the germline ends. CDR3 sequence reads: CASSPLDSGAYNEQFF. DNA for the CDR3: TGTGCCAGCAGCCCCCTGGACAGCGGTGCTTACAATGAGCAGTTCTTC.

This clone showed up just a few times. This chain connects TRBV5-4 to TRBJ2-2; 8 bases are shared with TRBD1. In germline, CDR1 is SGHNT, CDR2 YYREEE (reference sequence). The CDR3 is 16 residues long. V lost 0 bases to trimming and J lost 0 bases; unmatched junction nucleotides: 1. The CDR3 sequence is CASSLGTGSNTGELFF. The CDR3 nucleotides read TGTGCCAGCAGCTTGGGGACAGGGTCGAACACCGGGGAGCTGTTTTTT.

Concerning this clone: A junction end diverges from the germline sequence, so it may reflect a read error. The V gene is TRBV7-7, the J gene TRBJ1-1; TRBD1 aligns across 8 bases. Germline V gene lookup returns CDR1 SSHAT and CDR2 FNYEAQ (reference sequence). The length of the CDR3 is 13 residues. The CDR3 sequence: CASSLTGDTEAFF. The CDR3 nucleotides are TGTGCTAGCAGCTTGACAGGGGACACTGAAGCTTTCTTT. The full variable domain, rest sourced from reference TRBV7-7 and TRBJ1-1, is GAGVSQSPRYKVTKRGQDVTLRCDPISSHATLYWYQQALGQGPEFLTYFNYEAQPDKSGLPSDRFSAERPEGSISTLTIQRTEQRDSAMYRCASSLTGDTEAFFGQGTRLTVV.

The rearrangement uses TRBV21-1 and TRBJ1-1; the table names TRBD1, a call not compared with the DNA. TRBV21-1 is noted as a pseudogene. The CDR3 loop spans 16 amino acids. CDR3 region: CASSKAQQGAVTEAFF. The CDR3 nucleotides read TGTGCCAGCAGCAAAGCGCAACAGGGGGCGGTCACTGAAGCTTTCTTT.

The rearrangement links TRBV5-6 to TRBJ1-2; 7 nucleotides agree with TRBD1. Per the germline V gene, CDR1 is SGHDT and CDR2 is YYEEEE. The J segment lost 6 bases and the V segment lost 4 bases, leaving 15 bases of the junction unmatched. The CDR3 covers 16 residues. CDR3 in DNA: TGTGCCAGCAGCCAGACAGGGCAGAGCTTCCAGAATGGCTACACCTTC. The encoded protein is CASSQTGQSFQNGYTF.